Below are 26 T cell receptor beta chains sequenced from a single sample in a study of blood T cell repertoires in COVID-19. Here immunoSEQ multiplex PCR was the method, and the copy in TCRdb shows in-frame clones only, minus some. The table has some 48,000 clones, roughly 83% seen once. Sequencing was done on a sample of peripheral blood. All receptors derive from a human donor in a cohort sampled during active COVID-19.

The V call is TRBV3-1 (or the pseudogene TRBV3-2), the J call TRBJ2-5, with TRBD2 as a possible D gene (7 bases). This CDR3 is built from 14 residues. V lost 5 bases and J lost 6, with 16 bases in between. Germline V gene lookup returns CDR1 LGHDT and CDR2 YNNKEL (reference sequence). Here the CDR3 reads CASSLGGEGQTQYF. CDR3 nucleotide sequence: TGTGCCAGCAGCTTAGGGGGGGAGGGGCAGACCCAGTACTTC.

This clone showed up just a few times. The chain combines TRBV7-2 with TRBJ2-1, with TRBD2 matching 8 bases. The V and J ends lost 3 bases and 7 bases, in that order; junction bases with no gene match: 8. There are 15 residues in the CDR3. The germline V gene has CDR1 SGHTA and CDR2 FQGNSA. In DNA form, the CDR3 reads TGTGCCAGCAGCTTGAACGGGGGGGCCTGGAATGAGCAGTTCTTC. Protein product: CASSLNGGAWNEQFF.

This rearrangement joins TRBV25-1 to TRBJ2-5, with 7 bases aligning to TRBD2. The length of the CDR3 is 14 residues. The germline V gene has CDR1 MGHDK and CDR2 SYGVNS. V trimming: 0 bases; J trimming: 9 bases; junction bases outside the gene matches: 7. The CDR3 DNA reads as TGTGCCAGCAGTGAATATGGGGCCGGGGGGTCCCAGTACTTC. Its translation is CASSEYGAGGSQYF.

The chain employs TRBV30 and TRBJ2-7, with 10 bases matching TRBD2. The V and J ends lost 5 bases and 2 bases, in that order; junction bases with no gene match: 18. From germline, CDR1 is GTSNPN and CDR2 SVGIG (reference sequence). The CDR3 length is 18 residues. The CDR3 nucleotides read TGTGCCTGGGTACTACCCGGGACTAGCGTTTCAGTGCCCTACGAGCAGTACTTC. It is translated as CAWVLPGTSVSVPYEQYF.

This chain links TRBV4-2 with TRBJ1-2, with D unresolved. The CDR3 contains 16 residues. Trimming pared 1 base from V and 8 bases from J, leaving 20 bases between. Germline CDR1 reads LGHNA; CDR2 reads YNFKEQ. The CDR3 spells CASSQGPTPSLGGYTF. Written as DNA, the CDR3 is TGTGCCAGCAGCCAAGGGCCCACCCCCTCACTCGGGGGCTACACCTTC.

The gene calls are TRBV18 and TRBJ1-3; a weak D match, TRBD1 (6 bases). CDR3 length: 13 amino acids. Trimming removed 4 bases from V and 4 bases from J, with 8 bases in between. Germline V gives CDR1 KGHSH, CDR2 LQKENI. CDR3 bases: TGTGCCAGCTCACGGACAGCAGGAAACACCATATATTTT. It encodes CASSRTAGNTIYF.

V and J are TRBV27 and TRBJ1-2; 8 nucleotides agree with TRBD1. V was clipped by 2 bases and J by 4 bases; unmatched bases: 6. The CDR3 runs 15 residues. Germline V lookup: CDR1 MNHEY, CDR2 SMNVEV (reference sequence). In nucleotides, the CDR3 is TGTGCCAGCAGTTTAAGGACAGGGTATACCTATGGCTACACCTTC. Translated: CASSLRTGYTYGYTF.

The V and J genes are TRBV6-1 and TRBJ1-4, with TRBD1 matching 8 bases. CDR1 and CDR2 from the germline V gene are MNHNS and SASEGT. Trimming took 3 bases from V and 7 from J; bases not matched to a gene: 10. The CDR3 is 16 amino acids. Here the CDR3 reads CASSDQGAIGGEKLFF. The CDR3 DNA is TGTGCCAGCAGTGATCAGGGGGCAATTGGTGGTGAAAAACTGTTTTTT.

This clone has a single count. The chain combines TRBV9 with TRBJ2-7; 8 bases are shared with TRBD1. Trimming at V came to 4 bases and at J to 1 base, leaving 13 bases not matched to a gene. From germline, CDR1 is SGDLS and CDR2 YYNGEE. The CDR3 runs 17 residues. Here the CDR3 DNA reads TGTGCCAGCAGCAAATTTTACAGGGGGAAGGGTTCCTACGAGCAGTACTTC. This codes for CASSKFYRGKGSYEQYF.

The chain couples TRBV18 to TRBJ2-1; the match to TRBD2 covers 8 bases. The ends lost 4 bases at V and 4 bases at J; junction bases unmatched: 12. This CDR3 has 17 amino acids. The germline CDR1 and CDR2 sequences are KGHSH and LQKENI. CDR3 coding DNA: TGTGCCAGCTCACTGCGTCCCAGCGGGAGTTTGTACAATGAGCAGTTCTTC. This sequence encodes CASSLRPSGSLYNEQFF.

This chain connects TRBV19 to TRBJ1-3; D is uncertain. CDR3 size: 15 residues. Germline CDR1 is LNHDA and CDR2 is SQIVND (reference sequence). V lost 6 bases and J 0 bases, leaving 12 bases between the germline ends. The CDR3 protein is CASSNSVSSGNTIYF. CDR3 DNA sequence: TGTGCCAGTAGCAATTCGGTTTCCTCTGGAAACACCATATATTTT.

J is TRBJ2-7 and V is TRBV5-1; possibly TRBD1 for D (5 bases). Germline V lookup: CDR1 SGHRS, CDR2 YFSETQ. V was clipped by 0 bases and J by 4 bases, with 8 bases between them. The CDR3 length is 13 residues. The CDR3 DNA follows: TGCGCCAGCAGCTTGGGTAAGGGGTACGAGCAGTACTTC. Translating it yields CASSLGKGYEQYF. Full variable domain (missing parts from reference TRBV5-1 and TRBJ2-7): KAGVTQTPRYLIKTRGQQVTLSCSPISGHRSVSWYQQTPGQGLQFLFEYFSETQRNKGNFPGRFSGRQFSNSRSEMNVSTLELGDSALYLCASSLGKGYEQYFGPGTRLTVT.

This clone was seen a single time. This chain joins TRBV5-6 and TRBJ1-2; 8 positions match TRBD1. Germline CDR1 reads SGHDT; CDR2 reads YYEEEE. With 3 bases clipped from V and 4 bases from J, the junction kept 8 bases outside the gene matches. CDR3 length: 15 residues. The CDR3 DNA reads TGTGCCAGCAGCTCATTGGACAGGGTGGGCTATGGCTACACCTTC. Translating it yields CASSSLDRVGYGYTF.

This chain uses TRBV12-3 or TRBV12-4 with TRBJ1-5, with D unresolved. The CDR3 runs to 13 residues. Trimming cost V 2 bases and J 2 bases, with 4 bases left between them. In DNA form, the CDR3 reads TGTGCCAGCAGTTTATCCGGCAATCAGCCCCAGCATTTT. Protein product: CASSLSGNQPQHF.

The chain employs TRBV3-1 (or the pseudogene TRBV3-2) and TRBJ2-7, with D perhaps TRBD1 (6 bases). The germline gives CDR1 LGHDT, CDR2 YNNKEL (reference sequence). The CDR3 length is 16 residues. The V end was cut by 4 bases, the J end by 2 bases, with 18 bases between. CDR3 coding DNA: TGTGCCAGCAGCCCATTCCGGACAGCTCCGGCCTACGAGCAGTACTTC. Encoded protein: CASSPFRTAPAYEQYF.

Regarding this clone: At one boundary the junction diverges from the germline segment, which might be a read error. The chain links TRBV7-2 to TRBJ1-2, with D unresolved. The CDR3 totals 15 residues. Germline CDR1 is SGHTA and CDR2 is FQGNSA. The DNA for the CDR3 is TGTGCCAGCAGCCTGGTGGGAGACTCCGCCTATGACTACACCTTC. It is translated as CASSLVGDSAYDYTF.

This clone appeared a single time. V usage is TRBV18 and J usage is TRBJ2-1; TRBD2 is a possible D gene (5 bases). Trimming removed 2 bases at V and 3 bases at J, with 11 bases between. There are 15 residues in the CDR3. Germline lookup yields CDR1 KGHSH and CDR2 LQKENI. CDR3 sequence (DNA): TGTGCCAGCTCACCATTGCAGAGGGACTACAATGAGCAGTTCTTC. Translated, it gives CASSPLQRDYNEQFF. The variable domain in full, completed from reference TRBV18 and TRBJ2-1, reads NAGVMQNPRHLVRRRGQEARLRCSPMKGHSHVYWYRQLPEEGLKFMVYLQKENIIDESGMPKERFSAEFPKEGPSILRIQQVVRGDSAAYFCASSPLQRDYNEQFFGPGTRLTVL.

The table lists this clone with a few counts. The genes are TRBV9 and TRBJ2-3; a possible D gene is TRBD2 (5 bases). V was clipped by 4 bases and J by 0 bases, with 15 bases between them. The CDR3 is 16 residues long. Germline-derived CDR1 and CDR2 are SGDLS and YYNGEE. CDR3 residues: CASSPRFSESTDTQYF. CDR3 nucleotides: TGTGCCAGCAGCCCCCGCTTTAGCGAGAGCACAGATACGCAGTATTTT.

V and J are TRBV5-1 and TRBJ1-1; the D is unclear. The CDR3 is 16 residues long. The V gene lost 0 bases and the J gene lost 0 bases, with 12 bases spanning the gap. CDR1 and CDR2 from the germline V gene are SGHRS and YFSETQ. The CDR3 is CASSLDGQAMNTEAFF. In nucleotides, the CDR3 is TGCGCCAGCAGCTTGGACGGTCAGGCCATGAACACTGAAGCTTTCTTT.

The chain couples TRBV5-6 to TRBJ1-6; no clear D gene. This CDR3 has 14 residues. With 0 bases removed from V and 5 bases from J, the gap between germline ends came to 6 bases. Germline V gene lookup returns CDR1 SGHDT and CDR2 YYEEEE. The DNA for the CDR3 is TGTGCCAGCAGCTTGGCGGGGAATAATTCACCCCTCCACTTT. This gives the protein CASSLAGNNSPLHF.

V and J are TRBV5-1 and TRBJ2-3, with D possibly TRBD2 on 5 matching bases. The CDR3 length is 16 residues. In germline, CDR1 is SGHRS, CDR2 YFSETQ. With 2 bases removed from V and 4 bases from J, the gap between germline ends came to 17 bases. CDR3 sequence: CASSFPGISGPDTQYF. CDR3 DNA: TGCGCCAGCAGCTTCCCCGGGATCTCGGGTCCAGATACGCAGTATTTT. The variable domain in full, completed from reference TRBV5-1 and TRBJ2-3, reads KAGVTQTPRYLIKTRGQQVTLSCSPISGHRSVSWYQQTPGQGLQFLFEYFSETQRNKGNFPGRFSGRQFSNSRSEMNVSTLELGDSALYLCASSFPGISGPDTQYFGPGTRLTVL.

This clone was observed a handful of times. The V gene is TRBV2, the J gene TRBJ2-7; maybe TRBD1 (6 bases). The V end was cut by 7 bases, the J end by 2 bases, with 9 bases between. There are 12 residues in the CDR3. Germline V lookup: CDR1 SNHLY, CDR2 FYNNEI. The CDR3 DNA sequence: TGTGCCAGCAAAGCAGGGGCCTACGAGCAGTACTTC. It yields the protein CASKAGAYEQYF.

This rearrangement joins TRBV28 to TRBJ1-3, with a tentative D call TRBD1 (6 bases). Germline V lookup: CDR1 MDHEN, CDR2 SYDVKM. V dropped 2 bases and J dropped 4 bases, with 18 bases sitting between them. The CDR3 covers 17 residues. The CDR3 is CASSLAYGGLLGNTIYF. For the CDR3, the DNA is TGTGCCAGCAGTTTAGCGTATGGGGGCCTCCTCGGAAACACCATATATTTT.

The genes are TRBV5-6 and TRBJ2-7, with no clear D. Trimming took 0 bases from V and 7 from J, leaving 11 bases between them. CDR1 is SGHDT, CDR2 YYEEEE, per germline. The CDR3 covers 13 residues. DNA of the CDR3: TGTGCCAGCAGCTTGGCCGGGTGGAATGAGCAGTACTTC. Translated: CASSLAGWNEQYF.

This clone was recorded a few times. This chain connects TRBV4-3 to TRBJ2-7; D possibly corresponds to TRBD2 (5 bases). The CDR3 covers 14 residues. Trimming left V 0 bases short and J 2 bases short, with 8 bases between. CDR1 LGHNA and CDR2 YSLEER come from the germline V gene. The CDR3 DNA follows: TGCGCCAGCAGCCAAGATACCGGGGCCTACGAGCAGTACTTC. It is translated as CASSQDTGAYEQYF.

CDR3 region: CASSLSRGPTGPYGYTF. The CDR3 DNA is TGCGCCAGCAGCTTGAGCAGGGGCCCGACCGGCCCCTATGGCTACACCTTC. J is TRBJ1-2 and V is TRBV5-1; D possibly corresponds to TRBD1 (6 bases). Deletions cut 1 base from V and 4 bases from J, with 20 bases between. Germline CDR1 reads SGHRS; CDR2 reads YFSETQ. This CDR3 contains 17 residues.